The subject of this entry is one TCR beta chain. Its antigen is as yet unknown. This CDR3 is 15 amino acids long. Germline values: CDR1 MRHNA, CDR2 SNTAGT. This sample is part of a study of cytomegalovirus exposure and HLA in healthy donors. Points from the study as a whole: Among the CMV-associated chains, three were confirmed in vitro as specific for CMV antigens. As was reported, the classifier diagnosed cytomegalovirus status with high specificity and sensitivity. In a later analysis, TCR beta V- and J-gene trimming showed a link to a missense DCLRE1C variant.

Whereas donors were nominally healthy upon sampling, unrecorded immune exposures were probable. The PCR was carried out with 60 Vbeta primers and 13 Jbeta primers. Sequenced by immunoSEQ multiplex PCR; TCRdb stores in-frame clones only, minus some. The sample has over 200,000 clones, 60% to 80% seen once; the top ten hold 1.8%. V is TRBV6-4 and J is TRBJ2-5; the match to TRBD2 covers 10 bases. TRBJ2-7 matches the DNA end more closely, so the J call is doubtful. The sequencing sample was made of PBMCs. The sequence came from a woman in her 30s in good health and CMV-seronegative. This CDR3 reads CASSFRTSGNHEQYF. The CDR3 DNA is TGTGCCAGCAGTTTTCGTACTAGCGGGAATCACGAGCAGTACTTC.